This TCR beta chain was obtained from a study of identical twins. There are 17 residues in the CDR3. V dropped 6 bases and J dropped 5; count of bases not matched to a gene: 11. After template switching added a universal primer site, the resulting cDNA carried unique molecular identifiers. TCRdb used MiXCR to reprocess the 5' RACE reads, holding one entry per CDR3 protein. The sample yields 550,000 to 700,000 distinct CDR3 sequences, about 20% seen once. The same sample was also studied in work on T cells expressing NK-cell markers.

Source material: PBMCs. The receptor was isolated from a woman aged 18-30 years in good health. The rearrangement joins TRBV12-3 or TRBV12-4 to TRBJ2-1; 12 positions agree with TRBD2. The CDR3 DNA reads as TGTGCCAGCAGCCCTAAGAGGCTAGCGGGAGGGGACAATGAGCAGTTCTTC. It specifies CASSPKRLAGGDNEQFF.